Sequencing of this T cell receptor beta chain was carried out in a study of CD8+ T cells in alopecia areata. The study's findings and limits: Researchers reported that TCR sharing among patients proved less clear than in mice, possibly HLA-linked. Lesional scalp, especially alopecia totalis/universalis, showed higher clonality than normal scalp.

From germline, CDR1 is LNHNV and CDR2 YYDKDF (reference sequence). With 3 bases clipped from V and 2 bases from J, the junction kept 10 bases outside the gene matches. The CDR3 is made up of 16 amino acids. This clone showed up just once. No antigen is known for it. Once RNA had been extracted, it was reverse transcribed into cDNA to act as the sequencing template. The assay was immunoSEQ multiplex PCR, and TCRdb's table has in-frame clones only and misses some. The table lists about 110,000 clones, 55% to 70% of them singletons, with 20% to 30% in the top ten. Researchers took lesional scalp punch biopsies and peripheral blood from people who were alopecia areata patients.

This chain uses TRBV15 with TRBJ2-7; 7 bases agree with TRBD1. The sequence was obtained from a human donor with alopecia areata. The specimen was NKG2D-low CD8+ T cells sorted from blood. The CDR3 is CATSSQTGMSPYEQYF. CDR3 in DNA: TGTGCCACCAGCAGCCAGACAGGGATGAGTCCCTACGAGCAGTACTTC.